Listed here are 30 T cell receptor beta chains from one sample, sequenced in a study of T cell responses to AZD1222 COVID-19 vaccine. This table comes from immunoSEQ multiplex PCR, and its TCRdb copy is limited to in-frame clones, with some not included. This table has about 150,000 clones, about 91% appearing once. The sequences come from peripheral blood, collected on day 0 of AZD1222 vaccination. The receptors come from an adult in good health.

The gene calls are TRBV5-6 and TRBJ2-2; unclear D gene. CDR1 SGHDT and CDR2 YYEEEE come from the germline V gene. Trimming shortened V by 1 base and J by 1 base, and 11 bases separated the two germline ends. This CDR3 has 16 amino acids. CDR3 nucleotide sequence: TGTGCCAGCAGCTTGTTATTGGGTTGGAACACCGGGGAGCTGTTTTTT. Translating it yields CASSLLLGWNTGELFF. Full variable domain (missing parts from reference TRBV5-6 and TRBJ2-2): DAGVTQSPTHLIKTRGQQVTLRCSPKSGHDTVSWYQQALGQGPQFIFQYYEEEERQRGNFPDRFSGHQFPNYSSELNVNALLLGDSALYLCASSLLLGWNTGELFFGEGSRLTVL.

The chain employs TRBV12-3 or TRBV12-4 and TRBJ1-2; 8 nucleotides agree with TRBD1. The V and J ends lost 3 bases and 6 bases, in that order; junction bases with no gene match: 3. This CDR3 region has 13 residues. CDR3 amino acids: CASSFGQGDGYTF. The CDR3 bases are TGTGCCAGCAGTTTTGGACAGGGCGATGGCTACACCTTC.

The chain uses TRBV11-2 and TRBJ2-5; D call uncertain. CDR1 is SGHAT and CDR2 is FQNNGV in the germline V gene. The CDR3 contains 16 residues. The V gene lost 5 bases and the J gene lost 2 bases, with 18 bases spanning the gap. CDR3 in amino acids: CASSPRASPRQETQYF. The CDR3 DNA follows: TGTGCCAGCAGCCCAAGAGCATCCCCTAGGCAAGAGACCCAGTACTTC.

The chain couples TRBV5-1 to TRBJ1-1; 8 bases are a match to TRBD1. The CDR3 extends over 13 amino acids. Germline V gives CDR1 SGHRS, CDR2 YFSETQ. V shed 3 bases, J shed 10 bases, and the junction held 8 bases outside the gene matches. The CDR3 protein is CASSSSRDRGAFF. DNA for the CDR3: TGCGCCAGCAGCTCGAGCCGCGACAGGGGAGCTTTCTTT.

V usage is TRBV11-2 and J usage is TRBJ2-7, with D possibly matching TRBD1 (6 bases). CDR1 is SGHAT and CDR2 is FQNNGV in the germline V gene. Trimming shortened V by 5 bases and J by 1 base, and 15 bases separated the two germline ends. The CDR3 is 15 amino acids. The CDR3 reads CASSPNRVPSYEQYF. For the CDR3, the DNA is TGTGCCAGCAGCCCCAACAGGGTACCGTCCTACGAGCAGTACTTC.

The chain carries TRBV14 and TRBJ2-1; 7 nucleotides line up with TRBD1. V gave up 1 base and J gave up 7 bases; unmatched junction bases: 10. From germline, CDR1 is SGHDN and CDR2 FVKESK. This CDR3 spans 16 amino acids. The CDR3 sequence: CASSQVKGAGPNEQFF. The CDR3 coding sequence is TGTGCCAGCAGCCAAGTAAAGGGGGCCGGTCCGAATGAGCAGTTCTTC.

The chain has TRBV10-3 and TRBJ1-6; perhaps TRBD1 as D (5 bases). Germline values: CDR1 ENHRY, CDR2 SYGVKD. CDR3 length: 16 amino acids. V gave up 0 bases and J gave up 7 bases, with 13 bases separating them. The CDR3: CAISESPQGENSPLHF. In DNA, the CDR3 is TGTGCCATCAGTGAGTCGCCCCAGGGAGAAAATTCACCCCTCCACTTT.

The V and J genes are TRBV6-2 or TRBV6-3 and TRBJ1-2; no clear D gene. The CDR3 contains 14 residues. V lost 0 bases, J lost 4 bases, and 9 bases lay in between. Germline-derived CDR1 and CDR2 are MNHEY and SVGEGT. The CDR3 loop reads CASSYSDGAYGYTF. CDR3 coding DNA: TGTGCCAGCAGTTACTCGGACGGAGCCTATGGCTACACCTTC.

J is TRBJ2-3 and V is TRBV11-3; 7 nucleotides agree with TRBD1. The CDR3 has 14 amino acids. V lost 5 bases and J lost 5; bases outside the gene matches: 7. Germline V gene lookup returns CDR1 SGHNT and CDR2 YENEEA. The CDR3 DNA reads TGTGCCAGCAGCCGACAGGGCCGAGGAGATACGCAGTATTTT. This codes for CASSRQGRGDTQYF.

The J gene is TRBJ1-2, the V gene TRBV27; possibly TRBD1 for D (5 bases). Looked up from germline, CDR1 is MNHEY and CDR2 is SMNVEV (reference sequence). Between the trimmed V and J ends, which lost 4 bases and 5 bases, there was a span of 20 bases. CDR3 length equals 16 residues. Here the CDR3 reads CASSYTPVQGAYGYTF. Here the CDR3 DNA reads TGTGCCAGCAGTTATACCCCGGTTCAGGGCGCGTATGGCTACACCTTC.

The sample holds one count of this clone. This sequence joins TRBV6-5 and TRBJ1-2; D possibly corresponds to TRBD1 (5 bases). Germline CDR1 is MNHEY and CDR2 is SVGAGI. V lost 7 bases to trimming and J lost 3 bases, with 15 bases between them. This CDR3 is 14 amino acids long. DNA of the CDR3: TGTGCCAGCAAGAGGAGGGGATCGGACTATGGCTACACCTTC. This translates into CASKRRGSDYGYTF.

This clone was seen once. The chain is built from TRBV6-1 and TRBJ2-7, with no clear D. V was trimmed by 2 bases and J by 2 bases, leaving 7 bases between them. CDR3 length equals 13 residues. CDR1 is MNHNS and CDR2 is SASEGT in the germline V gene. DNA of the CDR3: TGTGCCAGCAGTGAACAGGATACCTACGAGCAGTACTTC. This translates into CASSEQDTYEQYF.

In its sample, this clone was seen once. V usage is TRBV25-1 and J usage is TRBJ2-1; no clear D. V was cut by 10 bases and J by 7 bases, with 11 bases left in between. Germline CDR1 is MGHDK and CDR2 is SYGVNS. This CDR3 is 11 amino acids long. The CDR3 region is CATTKGNEQFF. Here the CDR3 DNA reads TGTGCCACCACAAAAGGTAATGAGCAGTTCTTC.

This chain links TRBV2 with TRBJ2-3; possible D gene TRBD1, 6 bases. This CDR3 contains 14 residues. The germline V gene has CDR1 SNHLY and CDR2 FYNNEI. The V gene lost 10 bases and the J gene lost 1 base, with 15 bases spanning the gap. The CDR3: CAIATEGGTDTQYF. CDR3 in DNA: TGTGCCATAGCGACCGAGGGGGGCACAGATACGCAGTATTTT.

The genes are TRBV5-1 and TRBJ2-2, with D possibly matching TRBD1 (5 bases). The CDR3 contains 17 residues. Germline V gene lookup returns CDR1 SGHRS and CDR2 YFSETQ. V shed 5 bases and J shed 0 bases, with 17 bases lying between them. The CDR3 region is CASRPNDRSTNTGELFF. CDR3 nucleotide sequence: TGCGCCAGCAGACCCAATGACAGAAGCACGAACACCGGGGAGCTGTTTTTT.

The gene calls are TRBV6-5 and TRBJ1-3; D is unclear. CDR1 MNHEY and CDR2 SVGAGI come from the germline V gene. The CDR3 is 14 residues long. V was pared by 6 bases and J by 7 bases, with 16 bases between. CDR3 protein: CASSRLQKENTIYF. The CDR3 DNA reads TGTGCCAGCAGCCGCCTACAGAAAGAGAACACCATATATTTT.

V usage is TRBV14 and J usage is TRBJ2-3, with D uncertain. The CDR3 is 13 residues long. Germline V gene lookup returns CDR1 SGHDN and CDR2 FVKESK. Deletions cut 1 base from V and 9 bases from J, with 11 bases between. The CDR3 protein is CASSQGRKVTQYF. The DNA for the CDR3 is TGTGCCAGCAGCCAAGGGAGAAAGGTCACGCAGTATTTT.

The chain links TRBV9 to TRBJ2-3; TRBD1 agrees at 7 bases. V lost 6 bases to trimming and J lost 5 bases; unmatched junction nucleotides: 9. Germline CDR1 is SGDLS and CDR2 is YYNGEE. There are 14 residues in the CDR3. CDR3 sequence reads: CASNTGVSVDTQYF. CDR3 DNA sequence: TGTGCCAGCAATACAGGGGTCAGCGTAGATACGCAGTATTTT. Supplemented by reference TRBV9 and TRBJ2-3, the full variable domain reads DSGVTQTPKHLITATGQRVTLRCSPRSGDLSVYWYQQSLDQGLQFLIQYYNGEERAKGNILERFSAQQFPDLHSELNLSSLELGDSALYFCASNTGVSVDTQYFGPGTRLTVL.

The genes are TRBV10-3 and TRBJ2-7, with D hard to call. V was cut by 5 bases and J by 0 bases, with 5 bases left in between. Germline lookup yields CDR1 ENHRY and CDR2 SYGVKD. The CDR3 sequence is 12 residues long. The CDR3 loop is CAISQDSYEQYF. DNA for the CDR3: TGTGCCATCAGTCAGGACTCCTACGAGCAGTACTTC.

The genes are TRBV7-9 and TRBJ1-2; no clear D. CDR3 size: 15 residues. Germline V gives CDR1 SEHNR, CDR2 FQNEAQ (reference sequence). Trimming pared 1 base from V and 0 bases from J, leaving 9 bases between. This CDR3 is CASSLGAAANYGYTF. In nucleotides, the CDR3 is TGTGCCAGCAGCTTAGGGGCCGCAGCTAACTATGGCTACACCTTC.

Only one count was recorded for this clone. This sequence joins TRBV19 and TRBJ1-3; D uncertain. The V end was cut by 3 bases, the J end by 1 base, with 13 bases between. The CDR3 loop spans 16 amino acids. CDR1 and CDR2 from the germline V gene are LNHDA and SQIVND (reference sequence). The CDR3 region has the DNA TGTGCCAGTAGTATTATGGGCGCGGGATCTGGAAACACCATATATTTT. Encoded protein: CASSIMGAGSGNTIYF.

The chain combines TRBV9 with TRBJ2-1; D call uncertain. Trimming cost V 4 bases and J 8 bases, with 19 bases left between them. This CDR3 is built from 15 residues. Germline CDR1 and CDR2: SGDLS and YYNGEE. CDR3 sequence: CASSSRALQVDEQFF. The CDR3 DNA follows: TGTGCCAGCAGCTCTCGGGCCCTCCAGGTCGATGAGCAGTTCTTC.

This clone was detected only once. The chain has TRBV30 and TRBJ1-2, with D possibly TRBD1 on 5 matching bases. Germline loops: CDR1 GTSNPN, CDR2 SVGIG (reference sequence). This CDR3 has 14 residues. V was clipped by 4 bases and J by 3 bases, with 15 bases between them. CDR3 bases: TGTGCCTGGAAGAGGGCAGGGTCGGACTATGGCTACACCTTC. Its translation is CAWKRAGSDYGYTF.

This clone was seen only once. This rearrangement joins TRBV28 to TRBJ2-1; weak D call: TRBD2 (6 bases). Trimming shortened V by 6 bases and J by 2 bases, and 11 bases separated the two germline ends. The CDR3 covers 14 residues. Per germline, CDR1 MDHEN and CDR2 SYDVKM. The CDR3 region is CASRRGSAYNEQFF. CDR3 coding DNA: TGTGCCAGCAGGCGGGGTTCGGCCTACAATGAGCAGTTCTTC.

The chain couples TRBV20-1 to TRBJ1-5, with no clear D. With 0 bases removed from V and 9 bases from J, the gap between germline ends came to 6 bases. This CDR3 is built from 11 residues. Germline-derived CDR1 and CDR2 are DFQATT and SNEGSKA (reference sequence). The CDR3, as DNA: TGCAGTGCTAGAGATAACGGGCCCCAGCATTTT. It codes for CSARDNGPQHF.

The CDR3 loop is CASSHGQAYEQYF. The CDR3 DNA sequence: TGTGCCAGCAGCCATGGACAGGCCTACGAGCAGTACTTC. This chain links TRBV6-5 with TRBJ2-7; TRBD1 agrees at 7 bases. Germline loops: CDR1 MNHEY, CDR2 SVGAGI. After removal of 6 bases from V and 2 bases from J, the junction contained 4 bases not matched to a gene. This CDR3 spans 13 amino acids.

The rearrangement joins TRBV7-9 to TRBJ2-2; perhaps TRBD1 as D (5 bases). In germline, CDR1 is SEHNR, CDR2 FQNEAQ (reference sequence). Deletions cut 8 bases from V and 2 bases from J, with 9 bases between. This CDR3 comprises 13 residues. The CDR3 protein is CASETVNTGELFF. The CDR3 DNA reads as TGTGCCAGCGAGACAGTTAACACCGGGGAGCTGTTTTTT.

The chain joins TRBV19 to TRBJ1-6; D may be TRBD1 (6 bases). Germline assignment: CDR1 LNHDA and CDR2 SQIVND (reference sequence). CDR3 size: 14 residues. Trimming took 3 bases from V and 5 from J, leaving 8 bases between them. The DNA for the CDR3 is TGTGCCAGTAGTATCGAGGGGGATAATTCACCCCTCCACTTT. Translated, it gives CASSIEGDNSPLHF.

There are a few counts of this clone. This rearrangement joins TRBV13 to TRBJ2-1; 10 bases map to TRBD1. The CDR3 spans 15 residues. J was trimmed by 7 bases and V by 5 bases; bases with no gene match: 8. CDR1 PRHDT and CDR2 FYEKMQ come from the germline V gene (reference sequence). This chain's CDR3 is CASSLPGQGSNEQFF. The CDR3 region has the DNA TGTGCCAGCAGCCTCCCGGGACAGGGGTCTAATGAGCAGTTCTTC.

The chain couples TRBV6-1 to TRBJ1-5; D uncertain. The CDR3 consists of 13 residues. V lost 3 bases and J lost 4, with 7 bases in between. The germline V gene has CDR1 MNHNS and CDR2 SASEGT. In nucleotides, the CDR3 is TGTGCCAGCAGTGAGACGGGGAATCAGCCCCAGCATTTT. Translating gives CASSETGNQPQHF.